Each of the 25 T cell receptor beta chains below was sequenced from the same sample in a study of blood T cells in healthy people across ages. Together with a sample-barcoded 5' primer, a J-beta primer mix was included in a second PCR lasting roughly 6 to 12 cycles. Via MiXCR, TCRdb re-called the 5' RACE reads, giving one row per CDR3 protein. This repertoire shows about a million distinct CDR3 sequences, 51% found once; its top ten account for roughly a fifth. What was sequenced was blood. The receptor set was obtained from a woman aged 60-75 years in good health.

The chain is built from TRBV4-2 and TRBJ2-1; 12 nucleotides line up with TRBD2. Losses at the gene ends were 0 bases for V and 2 bases for J; bases not matched to a gene: 5. The CDR3 is 18 residues long. In germline, CDR1 is LGHNA, CDR2 YNFKEQ. This CDR3 reads CASSQELAGGWAYNEQFF. The CDR3 DNA reads TGTGCCAGCAGCCAAGAACTAGCGGGAGGTTGGGCCTACAATGAGCAGTTCTTC.

The chain couples TRBV5-1 to TRBJ2-1; D is perhaps TRBD2 (6 bases). The CDR3 extends over 14 amino acids. The germline CDR1 and CDR2 sequences are SGHRS and YFSETQ. V was shortened by 4 bases and J by 5 bases, with 13 bases between the two germline ends. This CDR3 is CASSPGTLNNEQFF. CDR3 DNA: TGCGCCAGCAGCCCTGGGACTCTTAACAATGAGCAGTTCTTC.

The rearrangement uses TRBV7-2 and TRBJ2-1, with TRBD2 identical over 13 bases. The CDR3 contains 15 residues. With 6 bases clipped from V and 6 bases from J, the junction kept 5 bases outside the gene matches. Germline assignment: CDR1 SGHTA and CDR2 FQGNSA. The CDR3 sequence is CASRPGLAGSNEQFF. In DNA, the CDR3 is TGTGCCAGCAGACCGGGACTAGCGGGAAGCAATGAGCAGTTCTTC.

This clonotype has just a few counts. The J gene is TRBJ1-2, the V gene TRBV30; D is perhaps TRBD1 (6 bases). V was shortened by 7 bases and J by 10 bases, with 16 bases between the two germline ends. The CDR3 runs 11 residues. The germline CDR1 and CDR2 sequences are GTSNPN and SVGIG (reference sequence). The CDR3 loop reads CASGQLLDYTF. The DNA for the CDR3 is TGTGCCTCAGGACAGTTGCTGGACTACACCTTC.

V and J are TRBV4-3 and TRBJ1-1; 7 nucleotides align to TRBD1. The CDR3 has 17 residues. From germline, CDR1 is LGHNA and CDR2 YSLEER. Trimming removed 1 base from V and 0 bases from J; junction bases left unmatched: 8. The CDR3 nucleotides read TGCGCCAGCAGCCAAGGGGGGACAGCTCCAATGAACACTGAAGCTTTCTTT. As protein: CASSQGGTAPMNTEAFF.

This clonotype was seen only a few times. The J gene is TRBJ2-1, the V gene TRBV29-1; tentatively, D is TRBD1 (6 bases). The CDR3 contains 16 residues. CDR1 and CDR2 from the germline V gene are SQVTM and ANQGSEA. V lost 4 bases, J lost 0 bases, and 16 bases lay in between. CDR3 sequence reads: CSVGARAGVSYNEQFF. The CDR3 bases are TGCAGCGTTGGGGCCAGGGCAGGGGTCTCCTACAATGAGCAGTTCTTC.

The table lists this clonotype with a few counts. The chain employs TRBV10-3 and TRBJ2-1; possibly TRBD1 or TRBD2 for D (6 bases each). V was clipped by 5 bases and J by 9 bases, with 23 bases between them. The CDR3 runs 16 residues. CDR1 is ENHRY, CDR2 SYGVKD, per germline. CDR3 loop: CAISKPDGLTGIEQFF. For the CDR3, the DNA is TGTGCCATCAGTAAGCCCGACGGACTAACAGGGATTGAGCAGTTCTTC.

The V gene is TRBV13, the J gene TRBJ2-3; unclear D gene. V was shortened by 3 bases and J by 0 bases, with 4 bases between the two germline ends. The CDR3 runs 13 residues. Germline loops: CDR1 PRHDT, CDR2 FYEKMQ (reference sequence). In nucleotides, the CDR3 is TGTGCCAGCAGCTTCCACAGCACAGATACGCAGTATTTT. Its protein is CASSFHSTDTQYF.

This chain uses TRBV2 with TRBJ2-7; D unclear. The CDR3 totals 12 residues. Trimming shortened V by 4 bases and J by 4 bases, and 8 bases separated the two germline ends. Looked up from germline, CDR1 is SNHLY and CDR2 is FYNNEI. Written as DNA, the CDR3 is TGTGCCAGCAGTGTCCAGTCTTACGAGCAGTACTTC. Residues: CASSVQSYEQYF.

The V call is TRBV7-9, the J call TRBJ2-7; D might be TRBD1 (6 bases). CDR1 and CDR2 from the germline V gene are SEHNR and FQNEAQ (reference sequence). V lost 5 bases and J lost 3, with 11 bases in between. The CDR3 spans 13 residues. The CDR3 nucleotides read TGTGCCAGCAGCGGCCTGGACAGCTACGAGCAGTACTTC. It is translated as CASSGLDSYEQYF.

The V and J genes are TRBV11-1 and TRBJ2-1, with 9 bases identical to TRBD2. The V gene end was trimmed by 4 bases and the J gene end by 4 bases; junction bases not matched to a gene: 8. The CDR3 is 16 amino acids. Germline CDR1 and CDR2: SGHAT and FQDESV (reference sequence). CDR3 region: CASSSGSSGGYNEQFF. The CDR3, as DNA: TGTGCCAGCAGCTCAGGGAGTAGCGGGGGATACAATGAGCAGTTCTTC.

This clonotype showed up just once. The chain uses TRBV12-3 or TRBV12-4 and TRBJ1-1; TRBD1 agrees at 12 bases. Trimming cost V 5 bases and J 5 bases; bases outside gene matches: 9. The CDR3 contains 16 residues. The CDR3, as DNA: TGTGCCAGCAGTCTAGGACCGGGACAGGGGGCAACTGAAGCTTTCTTT. This sequence encodes CASSLGPGQGATEAFF.

V and J are TRBV20-1 and TRBJ2-5, with D tentatively TRBD1 or TRBD2 (6 bases each). The CDR3 is made up of 12 amino acids. Germline loops: CDR1 DFQATT, CDR2 SNEGSKA (reference sequence). Trimming pared 1 base from V and 11 bases from J, leaving 14 bases between. The CDR3 nucleotides are TGCAGTGCTAGAGCCTATGTAGGGGGGCAGTACTTC. As protein: CSARAYVGGQYF.

This clonotype was detected only once. The chain couples TRBV6-5 to TRBJ2-3; possible D gene TRBD2, 6 bases. The CDR3 spans 17 residues. V lost 0 bases, J lost 0 bases, and 13 bases lay in between. The germline CDR1 and CDR2 sequences are MNHEY and SVGAGI. CDR3 sequence reads: CASSYSGWRGSTDTQYF. The DNA of the CDR3 is TGTGCCAGCAGTTACTCGGGCTGGCGGGGTAGCACAGATACGCAGTATTTT.

The rearrangement uses TRBV18 and TRBJ2-3; TRBD2 aligns across 7 bases. Per the germline V gene, CDR1 is KGHSH and CDR2 is LQKENI. The CDR3 runs 16 residues. V lost 3 bases and J lost 2; bases outside the gene matches: 8. CDR3 region: CASSPDAGTITDTQYF. The CDR3 DNA reads TGTGCCAGCTCACCGGACGCCGGGACTATCACAGATACGCAGTATTTT.

The chain combines TRBV30 with TRBJ2-7; 9 positions agree with TRBD1. V lost 5 bases to trimming and J lost 3 bases; unmatched junction nucleotides: 8. The CDR3 extends over 14 amino acids. The germline V gene has CDR1 GTSNPN and CDR2 SVGIG (reference sequence). The DNA for the CDR3 is TGTGCCTGGGCAACCGGGACAGGGATCTACGAGCAGTACTTC. Translated: CAWATGTGIYEQYF.

To note about this clonotype: At one end, the junction sequence differs from germline, possibly due to a read error. The chain couples TRBV6-1 to TRBJ1-5; perhaps TRBD1 as D (6 bases). This CDR3 contains 19 residues. Germline loops: CDR1 MNHNS, CDR2 SASEGT. The CDR3 protein is CAPQGRIFDEENSDQPQHF. Written as DNA, the CDR3 is TGTGCACCACAGGGACGGATTTTCGACGAGGAAAATAGCGATCAGCCCCAGCATTTT.

This chain connects TRBV16 to TRBJ2-7, with D perhaps matching TRBD1 (6 bases). The CDR3 runs to 12 residues. CDR1 KGHSY and CDR2 FQNENV come from the germline V gene. The germline V and J ends were trimmed by 0 bases and 10 bases, with 10 bases remaining between them. The CDR3 reads CASSQSGTTQYF. CDR3 in DNA: TGTGCCAGCAGCCAATCGGGGACAACCCAGTACTTC.

This clonotype was found many times. The rearrangement links TRBV10-3 to TRBJ2-7; D gene unclear. Trimming removed 5 bases from V and 0 bases from J, with 11 bases in between. Germline CDR1 and CDR2: ENHRY and SYGVKD. The CDR3 is 14 residues long. CDR3 protein: CAISPTGSSYEQYF. The CDR3 DNA sequence: TGTGCCATCAGTCCGACGGGTAGCTCCTACGAGCAGTACTTC.

The V and J genes are TRBV27 and TRBJ2-7; D is uncertain. Per germline, CDR1 MNHEY and CDR2 SMNVEV (reference sequence). Trimming pared 6 bases from V and 3 bases from J, leaving 12 bases between. CDR3 length: 13 amino acids. The CDR3 sequence: CASSPKVYYEQYF. In DNA, the CDR3 is TGTGCCAGCAGCCCTAAGGTGTACTACGAGCAGTACTTC.

This clonotype was detected only once. This chain joins TRBV21-1 and TRBJ2-5. TRBV21-1 is a known pseudogene. The CDR3 is 17 amino acids. The CDR3 is CASSTRFQVVHQETQYF. The CDR3 DNA reads as TGTGCCAGCAGCACCCGTTTTCAGGTAGTGCACCAAGAGACCCAGTACTTC.

This chain uses TRBV20-1 with TRBJ2-7; D might be TRBD1 (6 bases). Germline V gene data show CDR1 as DFQATT and CDR2 as SNEGSKA (reference sequence). Trimming took 7 bases from V and 2 from J, leaving 12 bases between them. This CDR3 contains 12 residues. In nucleotides, the CDR3 is TGCAGTGTTACAGGGCGCACCTACGAGCAGTACTTC. Translated, it gives CSVTGRTYEQYF.

The chain couples TRBV7-9 to TRBJ2-5; 10 nucleotides agree with TRBD2. This CDR3 has 16 amino acids. Trimming cost V 6 bases and J 3 bases; bases outside gene matches: 10. Germline assignment: CDR1 SEHNR and CDR2 FQNEAQ (reference sequence). The CDR3, as DNA: TGTGCCAGCAGTAATCCATGGCTAGCGGGAGAAGAGACCCAGTACTTC. As protein: CASSNPWLAGEETQYF.

This clonotype came up a few times. The chain couples TRBV7-2 to TRBJ2-3; possible D gene TRBD2, 6 bases. The CDR3 is 17 amino acids. Deletions cut 1 base from V and 1 base from J, with 15 bases between. The germline V gene has CDR1 SGHTA and CDR2 FQGNSA. CDR3 sequence reads: CASSLGAGLLGTDTQYF. The CDR3 DNA reads as TGTGCCAGCAGCTTAGGGGCGGGGCTTTTGGGCACAGATACGCAGTATTTT.

The V call is TRBV29-1, the J call TRBJ2-2; 9 bases fit TRBD1. CDR3 length equals 16 residues. Germline V gene data show CDR1 as SQVTM and CDR2 as ANQGSEA. The V segment lost 4 bases and the J segment 6 bases; nucleotides outside the gene matches: 12. The DNA for the CDR3 is TGCAGCGTTGTAAAGGCGGACAGGGGTGGGGCCGGGGAGCTGTTTTTT. This translates into CSVVKADRGGAGELFF.